The rows below give T cell receptor beta chains drawn from one sample of a study of molecular identifiers for immune sequencing clone quantification. One entry per CDR3 protein, called by TCRdb with MiXCR from the PCR reads. In the table there are approximately 93,000 distinct CDR3 sequences, around 25% of which are singletons. The sample comprised naive CD8+ T cells from blood, with Jurkat cell RNA spiked in. All receptors come from a human donor in good health. Some libraries in this study had Jurkat cell RNA spiked in. CDR3s include the opening cysteine and the closing phenylalanine or tryptophan. D genes are given only for firm matches. Some rows have no size entry. The others give once, few or many, or a class for an expanded clone.

D,V,J,size,DNA,CDR3
-,TRBV6-5,TRBJ2-7,-,TGTGCCAGCAGCGACGGGAGCTCCTACGAGCAGTACTTC,CASSDGSSYEQYF
TRBD2,TRBV30,TRBJ2-3,-,TGTGCCTGGAGTGTACCAGCGGGGGAAGGCACAAATACGCAGTATTTT,CAWSVPAGEGTNTQYF
-,TRBV6-1,TRBJ2-2,-,TGTGCCAGCTCCCCGGGTGTGAACACCGGGGAGCTGTTTTTT,CASSPGVNTGELFF
TRBD2,TRBV28,TRBJ2-7,-,TGTGCCAGCAGAGTGGGCGGGAGGGACTACGAGCAGTACTTC,CASRVGGRDYEQYF
-,TRBV12-3/TRBV12-4,TRBJ2-1,-,TGTGCCAGCAGTGTGACCGGGGCAGCCTTCTACAATGAGCAGTTCTTC,CASSVTGAAFYNEQFF
-,TRBV27,TRBJ1-1,many,TGTGCCAGCAGTTTATTCCCCACTCGTGAAGCCGGCGTGAACACTGAAGCTTTCTTT,CASSLFPTREAGVNTEAFF
TRBD2,TRBV3-1,TRBJ2-7,many,TGTGCCAGCAGCCAGGCGGGAGGTACCTACGAGCAGTACTTC,CASSQAGGTYEQYF
-,TRBV15,TRBJ1-4,few,TGTGCCACCAGGGAGATGGAAAAACTGTTTTTT,CATREMEKLFF
TRBD1,TRBV4-1,TRBJ2-1,few,TGCGCCAGCAGCCAAGAGGGAGCCGGGACAGGTTTTCTTAATGAGCAGTTCTTC,CASSQEGAGTGFLNEQFF
-,TRBV19,TRBJ1-5,few,TGTGCCAGTAGTTCCTCCAGGGCCCAGCCCCAGCATTTT,CASSSSRAQPQHF
-,TRBV24-1,TRBJ2-2,few,TGTGCCACCAGTGATCCAGAACAGGGTTTTCTCGGGGAGCTGTTTTTT,CATSDPEQGFLGELFF
-,TRBV20-1,TRBJ2-2,-,TGCAGTGCTAGTGATTGGAAAGTCACCGGGGAGCTGTTTTTT,CSASDWKVTGELFF
-,TRBV27,TRBJ2-3,-,TGTGCCAGCAGCCCAGGGTCTCTGAGTACGCAGTATTTT,CASSPGSLSTQYF
-,TRBV25-1,TRBJ2-7,many,TGTGCCAGCAGTGAATATACGACCTACGAGCAGTACTTC,CASSEYTTYEQYF
-,TRBV9,TRBJ2-7,many,TGTGCCAGCAGCGGACAGCAGCCCCCCGAGGAGCAGTACTTC,CASSGQQPPEEQYF
-,TRBV27,TRBJ2-7,-,TGTGCCAGCAGTATTACAGGGTTCGGCTACGAGCAGTACTTC,CASSITGFGYEQYF
-,TRBV11-2,TRBJ1-1,-,TGTGCCAGCAGCTACGACGGGGGCACTGAAGCTTTCTTT,CASSYDGGTEAFF
-,TRBV28,TRBJ1-1,-,TGTGCCAGCAGTCTAACAGCGAACACTGAAGCTTTCTTT,CASSLTANTEAFF
-,TRBV20-1,TRBJ1-4,many,TGCAGTGCTAGAGAGAGGACCGCTGCAACTAATGAAAAACTGTTTTTT,CSARERTAATNEKLFF
TRBD2,TRBV4-1,TRBJ2-7,-,TGCGCCAGCAGCCAAGATCCTAGCGGGGTAGTAAGCTACGAGCAGTACTTC,CASSQDPSGVVSYEQYF
-,TRBV19,TRBJ2-7,-,TGTGCCAGTAGTTCTATAGCGGATCCGAACTACGAGCAGTACTTC,CASSSIADPNYEQYF
TRBD1,TRBV5-1,TRBJ1-1,-,TGCGCCAGCAGCCCAGGACGGACAGGCCCGAGGACTGAAGCTTTCTTT,CASSPGRTGPRTEAFF
-,TRBV7-9,TRBJ2-7,-,TGTGCCAGCAGTCCTCGGGCCTACGAGCAGTACTTC,CASSPRAYEQYF
-,TRBV5-8,TRBJ2-4,-,TGTGCCAGCAGCTCTGGGGAACTCCTAAACATTCAGTACTTC,CASSSGELLNIQYF
-,TRBV12-3/TRBV12-4,TRBJ2-7,many,TGTGCCAGCAGCCTTAGAGACAGTCTGCTCGACGAGCAGTACTTC,CASSLRDSLLDEQYF
-,TRBV5-6,TRBJ2-1,many,TGTGCCAGCAGCCCGGGACTCAATGAGCAGTTCTTC,CASSPGLNEQFF
-,TRBV20-1,TRBJ1-2,-,TGCAGTTGCCCCTCCGAGTCAGATGTGGGCTACACCTTC,CSCPSESDVGYTF
TRBD1,TRBV29-1,TRBJ2-7,many,TGCAGCGTTGAGACAGGGCCTACCTACGAGCAGTACTTC,CSVETGPTYEQYF
-,TRBV6-5,TRBJ2-3,-,-,CASSYLVAAGTDTRYF